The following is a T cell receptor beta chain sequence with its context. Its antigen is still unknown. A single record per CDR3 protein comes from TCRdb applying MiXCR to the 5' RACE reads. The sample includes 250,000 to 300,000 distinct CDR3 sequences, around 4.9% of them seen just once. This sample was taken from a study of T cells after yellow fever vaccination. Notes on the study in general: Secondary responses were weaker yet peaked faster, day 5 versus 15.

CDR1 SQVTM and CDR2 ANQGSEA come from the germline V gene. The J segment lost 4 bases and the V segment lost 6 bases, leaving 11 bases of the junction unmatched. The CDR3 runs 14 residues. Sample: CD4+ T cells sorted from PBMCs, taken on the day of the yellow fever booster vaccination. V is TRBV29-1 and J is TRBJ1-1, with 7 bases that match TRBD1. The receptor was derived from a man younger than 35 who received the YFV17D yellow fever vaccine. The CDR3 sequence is CSVEKTGWGTEAFF. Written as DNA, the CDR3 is TGCAGCGTGGAGAAGACAGGGTGGGGCACTGAAGCTTTCTTT.